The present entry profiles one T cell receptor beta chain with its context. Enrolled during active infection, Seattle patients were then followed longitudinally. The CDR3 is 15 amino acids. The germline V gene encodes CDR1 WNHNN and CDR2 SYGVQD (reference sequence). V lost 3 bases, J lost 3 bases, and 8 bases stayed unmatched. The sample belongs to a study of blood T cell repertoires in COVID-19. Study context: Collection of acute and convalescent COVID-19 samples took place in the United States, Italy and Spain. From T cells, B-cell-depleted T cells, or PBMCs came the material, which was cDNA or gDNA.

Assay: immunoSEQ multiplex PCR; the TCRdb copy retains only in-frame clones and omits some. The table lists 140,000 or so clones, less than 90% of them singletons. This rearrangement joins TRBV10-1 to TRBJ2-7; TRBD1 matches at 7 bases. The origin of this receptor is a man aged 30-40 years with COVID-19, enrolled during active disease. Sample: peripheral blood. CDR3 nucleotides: TGCGCCAGCAGTGAAGGGACAGCCGGAGGCTACGAGCAGTACTTC. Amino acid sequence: CASSEGTAGGYEQYF.